One and the same sample provided the 10 T cell receptor beta chains below, sequenced in a study of cytomegalovirus exposure and HLA in healthy donors. Use of 60 Vbeta and 13 Jbeta primers characterized the PCR. Profiled with immunoSEQ multiplex PCR; TCRdb holds only in-frame clones, not every one. The sample consists of 95,000 to 150,000 clones, over 80% of them appearing once. Material: PBMCs. The receptors were gathered from a man aged 18 to 35 in good health and CMV-seropositive.

The rearrangement uses TRBV2 and TRBJ2-1; D remains ambiguous. Trimming took 7 bases from V and 2 from J, leaving 18 bases between them. This CDR3 is built from 16 residues. Germline CDR1 SNHLY, CDR2 FYNNEI. This chain's CDR3 is CASTTSLGTAYNEQFF. In nucleotides, the CDR3 is TGTGCCAGCACGACTTCCCTAGGAACGGCCTACAATGAGCAGTTCTTC.

The chain carries TRBV27 and TRBJ2-3, with 9 bases matching TRBD2. The CDR3 runs to 17 residues. V was clipped by 7 bases and J by 0 bases; unmatched bases: 11. Germline-derived CDR1 and CDR2 are MNHEY and SMNVEV (reference sequence). CDR3 sequence reads: CASIAVAGVFSTDTQYF. The DNA of the CDR3 is TGTGCCAGCATCGCGGTAGCGGGGGTCTTTAGCACAGATACGCAGTATTTT.

The chain uses TRBV6-5 and TRBJ1-4; 10 bases match TRBD1. The CDR3 extends over 14 amino acids. V lost 5 bases to trimming and J lost 6 bases; unmatched junction nucleotides: 3. Germline V gene lookup returns CDR1 MNHEY and CDR2 SVGAGI. CDR3 DNA: TGTGCCAGCAGTCAGACAGGGGGCCATGAAAAACTGTTTTTT. This gives the protein CASSQTGGHEKLFF.

The chain joins TRBV11-2 to TRBJ1-3; D is unresolved. CDR3 length: 15 residues. CDR1 and CDR2 (germline): SGHAT, FQNNGV. V was pared by 6 bases and J by 0 bases, with 12 bases between. The CDR3 DNA reads as TGTGCCAGCAGGTCTGACGGGAGCTCTGGAAACACCATATATTTT. Translating gives CASRSDGSSGNTIYF.

V and J are TRBV4-1 and TRBJ1-2, with unresolved D. The length of the CDR3 is 15 residues. The germline gives CDR1 MGHRA, CDR2 YSYEKL. The V gene lost 1 base and the J gene lost 7 bases, with 16 bases spanning the gap. The CDR3 sequence is CASSQAVEGVSGYTF. The CDR3 nucleotides read TGCGCCAGCAGCCAAGCGGTCGAGGGCGTCAGTGGCTACACCTTC.

The chain employs TRBV28 and TRBJ2-2; 7 bases agree with TRBD1. In germline, CDR1 is MDHEN, CDR2 SYDVKM. The CDR3 is made up of 18 amino acids. V gave up 6 bases and J gave up 6 bases; unmatched junction bases: 19. The chain's CDR3 is CASSPRRRDREGAGELFF. In nucleotides, the CDR3 is TGTGCCAGCAGCCCACGCCGCCGGGACAGAGAAGGGGCCGGGGAGCTGTTTTTT.

The chain joins TRBV5-6 to TRBJ2-7; 7 bases are shared with TRBD1. The CDR3 is 14 residues long. Germline CDR1 and CDR2: SGHDT and YYEEEE. With 3 bases clipped from V and 2 bases from J, the junction kept 5 bases outside the gene matches. This CDR3 is CASSSGQETYEQYF. The CDR3 bases are TGTGCCAGCAGCTCTGGACAGGAAACCTACGAGCAGTACTTC. The full variable domain, rest sourced from reference TRBV5-6 and TRBJ2-7, is DAGVTQSPTHLIKTRGQQVTLRCSPKSGHDTVSWYQQALGQGPQFIFQYYEEEERQRGNFPDRFSGHQFPNYSSELNVNALLLGDSALYLCASSSGQETYEQYFGPGTRLTVT.

The chain employs TRBV28 and TRBJ2-7; TRBD2 is a possible D gene (6 bases). The germline gives CDR1 MDHEN, CDR2 SYDVKM. CDR3 size: 13 residues. V gave up 4 bases and J gave up 4 bases, with 11 bases separating them. CDR3 DNA sequence: TGTGCCAGCAGTTCCGAGGGAGGATACGAGCAGTACTTC. Translation: CASSSEGGYEQYF.

The rearrangement joins TRBV6-1 to TRBJ1-4; D is possibly TRBD1 (5 bases). Per the germline V gene, CDR1 is MNHNS and CDR2 is SASEGT. V was shortened by 2 bases and J by 8 bases, with 6 bases between the two germline ends. The CDR3 spans 12 residues. CDR3 residues: CASSEHREKLFF. The CDR3 nucleotides read TGTGCCAGCAGTGAACACAGGGAAAAACTGTTTTTT.

This rearrangement joins TRBV21-1 to TRBJ1-2; the table's D call, TRBD1, was not checked against the DNA. TRBV21-1 is listed as a pseudogene. The CDR3 extends over 19 amino acids. This CDR3 reads CASSKAPTYGQDANYGYTF. In nucleotides, the CDR3 is TGTGCCAGCAGCAAAGCCCCCACTTACGGACAGGATGCTAACTATGGCTACACCTTC.